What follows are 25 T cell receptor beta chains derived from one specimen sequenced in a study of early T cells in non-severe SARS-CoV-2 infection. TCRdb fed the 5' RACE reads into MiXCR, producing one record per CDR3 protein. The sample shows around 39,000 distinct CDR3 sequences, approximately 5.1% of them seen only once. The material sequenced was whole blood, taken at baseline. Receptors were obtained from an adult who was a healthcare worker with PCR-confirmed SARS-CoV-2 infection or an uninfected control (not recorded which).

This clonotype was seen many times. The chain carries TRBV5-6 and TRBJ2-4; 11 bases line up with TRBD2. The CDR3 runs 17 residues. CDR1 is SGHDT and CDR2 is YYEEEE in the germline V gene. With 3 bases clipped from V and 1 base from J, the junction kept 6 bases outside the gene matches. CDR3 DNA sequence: TGTGCCAGCAGCTCCTATGCTAGCGGGAGGGCCAAAAACATTCAGTACTTC. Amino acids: CASSSYASGRAKNIQYF. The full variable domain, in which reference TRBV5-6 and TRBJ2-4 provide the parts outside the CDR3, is DAGVTQSPTHLIKTRGQQVTLRCSPKSGHDTVSWYQQALGQGPQFIFQYYEEEERQRGNFPDRFSGHQFPNYSSELNVNALLLGDSALYLCASSSYASGRAKNIQYFGAGTRLSVL.

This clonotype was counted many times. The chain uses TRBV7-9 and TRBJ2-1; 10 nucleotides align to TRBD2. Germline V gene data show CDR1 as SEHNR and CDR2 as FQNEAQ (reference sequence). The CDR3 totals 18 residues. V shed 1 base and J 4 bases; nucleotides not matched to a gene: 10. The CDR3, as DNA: TGTGCCAGCAGCTTAGTAACAAGGACTAGCGGCCCGTACAATGAGCAGTTCTTC. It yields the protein CASSLVTRTSGPYNEQFF. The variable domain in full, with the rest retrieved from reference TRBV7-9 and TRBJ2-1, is DTGVSQNPRHKITKRGQNVTFRCDPISEHNRLYWYRQTLGQGPEFLTYFQNEAQLEKSRLLSDRFSAERPKGSFSTLEIQRTEQGDSAMYLCASSLVTRTSGPYNEQFFGPGTRLTVL.

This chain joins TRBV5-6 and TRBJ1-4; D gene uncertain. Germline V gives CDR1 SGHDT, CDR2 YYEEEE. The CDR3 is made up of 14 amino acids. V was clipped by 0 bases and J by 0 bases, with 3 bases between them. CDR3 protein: CASSLATTNEKLFF. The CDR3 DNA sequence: TGTGCCAGCAGCTTGGCTACAACTAATGAAAAACTGTTTTTT.

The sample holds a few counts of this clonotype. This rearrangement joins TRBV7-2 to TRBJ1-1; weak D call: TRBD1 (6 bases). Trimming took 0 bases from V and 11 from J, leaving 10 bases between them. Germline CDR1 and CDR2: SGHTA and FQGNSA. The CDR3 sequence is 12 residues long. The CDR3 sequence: CASSLATGDAFF. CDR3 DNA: TGTGCCAGCAGCTTAGCGACAGGAGACGCTTTCTTT.

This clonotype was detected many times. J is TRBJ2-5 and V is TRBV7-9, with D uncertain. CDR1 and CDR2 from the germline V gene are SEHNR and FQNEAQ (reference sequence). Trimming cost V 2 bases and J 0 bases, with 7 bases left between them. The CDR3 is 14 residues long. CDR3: CASSLLGYQETQYF. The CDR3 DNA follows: TGTGCCAGCAGCTTACTGGGGTACCAAGAGACCCAGTACTTC.

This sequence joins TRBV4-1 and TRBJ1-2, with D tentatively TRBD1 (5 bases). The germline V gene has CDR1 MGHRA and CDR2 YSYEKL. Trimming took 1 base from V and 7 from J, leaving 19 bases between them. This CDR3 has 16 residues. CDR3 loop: CASSQVVGPILGGYTF. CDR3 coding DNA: TGCGCCAGCAGCCAAGTAGTGGGGCCCATCCTGGGTGGCTACACCTTC.

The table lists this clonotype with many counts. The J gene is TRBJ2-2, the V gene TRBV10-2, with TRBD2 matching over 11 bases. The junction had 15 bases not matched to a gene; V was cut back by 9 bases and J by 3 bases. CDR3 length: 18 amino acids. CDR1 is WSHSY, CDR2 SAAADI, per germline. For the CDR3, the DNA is TGCGCCAGTGGGGGCCCCCCTAGCGGGAGGACATACACCGGGGAGCTGTTTTTT. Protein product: CASGGPPSGRTYTGELFF.

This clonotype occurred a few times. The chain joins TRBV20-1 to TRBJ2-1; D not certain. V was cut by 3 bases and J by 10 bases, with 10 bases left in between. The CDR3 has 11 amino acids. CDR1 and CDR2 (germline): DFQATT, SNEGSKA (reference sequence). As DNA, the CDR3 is TGCAGTGCTAGTCAACATGAGGAGCAGTTCTTC. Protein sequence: CSASQHEEQFF.

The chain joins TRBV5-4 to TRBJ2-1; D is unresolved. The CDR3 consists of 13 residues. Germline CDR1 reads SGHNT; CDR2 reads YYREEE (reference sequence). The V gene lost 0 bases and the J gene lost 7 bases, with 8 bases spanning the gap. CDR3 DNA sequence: TGTGCCAGCAGCTTGGACAGTCCAAATGAGCAGTTCTTC. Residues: CASSLDSPNEQFF. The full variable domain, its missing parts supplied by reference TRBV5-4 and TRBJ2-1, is ETGVTQSPTHLIKTRGQQVTLRCSSQSGHNTVSWYQQALGQGPQFIFQYYREEENGRGNFPPRFSGLQFPNYSSELNVNALELDDSALYLCASSLDSPNEQFFGPGTRLTVL.

The CDR3 protein is CSASDRGLAIMNTEAFF. As DNA, the CDR3 is TGCAGTGCAAGTGACAGGGGGCTGGCTATCATGAACACTGAAGCTTTCTTT. V usage is TRBV20-1 and J usage is TRBJ1-1; 10 nucleotides match TRBD1. CDR3 length: 17 amino acids. Unmatched junction bases numbered 13, after V lost 6 bases and J lost 0 bases. CDR1 DFQATT and CDR2 SNEGSKA come from the germline V gene (reference sequence).

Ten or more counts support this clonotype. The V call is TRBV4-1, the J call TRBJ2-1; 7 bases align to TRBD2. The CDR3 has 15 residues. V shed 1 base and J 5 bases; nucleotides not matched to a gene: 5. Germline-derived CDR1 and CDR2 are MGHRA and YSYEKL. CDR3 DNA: TGCGCCAGCAGCCAAGGACGGGAGGAGAACAATGAGCAGTTCTTC. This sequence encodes CASSQGREENNEQFF.

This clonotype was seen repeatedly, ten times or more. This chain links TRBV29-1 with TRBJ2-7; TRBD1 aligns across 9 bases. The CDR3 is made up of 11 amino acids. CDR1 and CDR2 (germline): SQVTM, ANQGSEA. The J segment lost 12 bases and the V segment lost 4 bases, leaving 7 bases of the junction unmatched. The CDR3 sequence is CSVGGQGFWYF. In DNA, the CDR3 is TGCAGCGTTGGTGGACAGGGGTTCTGGTACTTC.

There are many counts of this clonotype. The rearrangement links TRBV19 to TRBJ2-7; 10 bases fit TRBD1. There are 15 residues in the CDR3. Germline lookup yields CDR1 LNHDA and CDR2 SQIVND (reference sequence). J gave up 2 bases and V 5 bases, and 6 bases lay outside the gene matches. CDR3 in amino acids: CASSPGTGVAYEQYV. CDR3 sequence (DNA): TGTGCCAGTAGTCCAGGGACAGGGGTCGCCTACGAGCAGTACGTC.

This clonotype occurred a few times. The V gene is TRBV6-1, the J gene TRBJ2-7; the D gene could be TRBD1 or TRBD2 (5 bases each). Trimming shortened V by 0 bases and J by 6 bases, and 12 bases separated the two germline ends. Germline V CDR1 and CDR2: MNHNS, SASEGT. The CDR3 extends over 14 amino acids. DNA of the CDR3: TGTGCCAGCAGTGAAGCGGGGACGAGTTCCGAGCAGTACGTC. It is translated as CASSEAGTSSEQYV.

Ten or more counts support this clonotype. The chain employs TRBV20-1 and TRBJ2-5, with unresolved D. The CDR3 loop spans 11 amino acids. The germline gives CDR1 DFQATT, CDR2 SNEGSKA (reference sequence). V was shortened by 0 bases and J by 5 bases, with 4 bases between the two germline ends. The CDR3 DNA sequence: TGCAGTGCTAGAGATGACGAGACCCAGTACTTC. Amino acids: CSARDDETQYF.

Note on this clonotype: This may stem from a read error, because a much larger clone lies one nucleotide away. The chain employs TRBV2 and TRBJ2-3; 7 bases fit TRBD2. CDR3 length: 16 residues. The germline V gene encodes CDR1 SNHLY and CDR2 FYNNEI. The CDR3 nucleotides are TGTGTTTTCGGACTAGTGGGAGTGGGCCTCACAGATACGCAGTATTTT. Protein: CVFGLVGVGLTDTQYF.

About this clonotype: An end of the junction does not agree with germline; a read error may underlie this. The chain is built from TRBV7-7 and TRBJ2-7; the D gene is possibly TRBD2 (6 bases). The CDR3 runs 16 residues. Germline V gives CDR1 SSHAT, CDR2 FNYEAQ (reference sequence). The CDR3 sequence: CASSPRGGDSSYEQYF. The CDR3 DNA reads TGTGCTAGCAGCCCGCGGGGCGGAGACAGCTCCTACGAGCAGTACTTC.

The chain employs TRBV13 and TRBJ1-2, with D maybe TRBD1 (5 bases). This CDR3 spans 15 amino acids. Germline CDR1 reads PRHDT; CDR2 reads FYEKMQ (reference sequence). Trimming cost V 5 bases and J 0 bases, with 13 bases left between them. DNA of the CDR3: TGTGCCAGCAGCGAGGGGTTTCGAGCTAACTATGGCTACACCTTC. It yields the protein CASSEGFRANYGYTF.

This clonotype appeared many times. The CDR3 loop is CASISGSTKETQYF. The CDR3 nucleotides read TGTGCCAGTATTAGCGGGAGCACCAAAGAGACCCAGTACTTC. This sequence joins TRBV6-1 and TRBJ2-5; 9 bases are a match to TRBD2. Germline assignment: CDR1 MNHNS and CDR2 SASEGT. The V and J ends lost 9 bases and 3 bases, in that order; junction bases with no gene match: 8. This CDR3 region has 14 residues.

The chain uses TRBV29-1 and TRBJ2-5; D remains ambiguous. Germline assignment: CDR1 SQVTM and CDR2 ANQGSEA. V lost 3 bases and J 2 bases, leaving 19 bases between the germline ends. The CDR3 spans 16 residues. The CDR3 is CSVDPTVTFSQETQYF. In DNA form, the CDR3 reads TGCAGCGTTGATCCCACGGTAACATTTTCACAAGAGACCCAGTACTTC.

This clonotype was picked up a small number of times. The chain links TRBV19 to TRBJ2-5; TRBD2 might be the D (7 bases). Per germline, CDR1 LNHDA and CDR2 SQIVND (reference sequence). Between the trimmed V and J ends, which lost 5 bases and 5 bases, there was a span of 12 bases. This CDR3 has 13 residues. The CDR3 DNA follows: TGTGCCAGTAGTCACGGGGGGCCGGAGACCCAGTACTTC. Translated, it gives CASSHGGPETQYF.

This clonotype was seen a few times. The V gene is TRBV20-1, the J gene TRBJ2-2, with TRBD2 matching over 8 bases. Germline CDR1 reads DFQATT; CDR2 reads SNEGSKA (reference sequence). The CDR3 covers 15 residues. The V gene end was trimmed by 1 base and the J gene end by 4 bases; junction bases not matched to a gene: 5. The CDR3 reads CSARARLASTGELFF. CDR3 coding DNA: TGCAGTGCTAGAGCGAGACTAGCGTCCACCGGGGAGCTGTTTTTT.

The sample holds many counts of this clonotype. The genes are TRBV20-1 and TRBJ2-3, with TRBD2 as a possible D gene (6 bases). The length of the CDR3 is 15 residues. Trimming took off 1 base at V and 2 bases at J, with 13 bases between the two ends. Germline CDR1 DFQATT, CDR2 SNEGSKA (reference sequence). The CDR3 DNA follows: TGCAGTGCTAGAGCGGCTAGCGTTCACACAGATACGCAGTATTTT. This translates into CSARAASVHTDTQYF.

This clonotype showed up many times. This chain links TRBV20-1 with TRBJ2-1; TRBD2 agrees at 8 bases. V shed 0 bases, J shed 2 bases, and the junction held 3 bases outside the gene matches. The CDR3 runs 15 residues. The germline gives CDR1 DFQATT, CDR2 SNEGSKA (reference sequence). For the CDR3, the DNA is TGCAGTGCTAGAGAACTAGCGGCTACCTACAATGAGCAGTTCTTC. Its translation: CSARELAATYNEQFF.

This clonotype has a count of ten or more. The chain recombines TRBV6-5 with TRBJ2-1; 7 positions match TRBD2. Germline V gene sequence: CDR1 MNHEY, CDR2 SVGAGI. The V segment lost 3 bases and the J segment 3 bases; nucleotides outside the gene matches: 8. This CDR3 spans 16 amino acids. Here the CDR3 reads CASSYSYGLDYNEQFF. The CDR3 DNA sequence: TGTGCCAGCAGTTATTCGTACGGACTAGACTACAATGAGCAGTTCTTC.